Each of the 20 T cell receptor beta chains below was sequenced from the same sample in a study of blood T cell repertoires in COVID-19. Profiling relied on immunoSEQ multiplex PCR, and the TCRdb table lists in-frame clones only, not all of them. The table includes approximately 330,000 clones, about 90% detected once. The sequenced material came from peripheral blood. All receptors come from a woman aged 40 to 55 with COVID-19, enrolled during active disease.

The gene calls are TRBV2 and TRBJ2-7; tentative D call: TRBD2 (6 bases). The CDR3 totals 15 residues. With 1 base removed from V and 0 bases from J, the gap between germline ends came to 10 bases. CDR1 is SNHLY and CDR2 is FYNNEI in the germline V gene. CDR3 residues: CASSEGPGDSYEQYF. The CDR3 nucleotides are TGTGCCAGCAGTGAAGGTCCGGGGGACTCCTACGAGCAGTACTTC.

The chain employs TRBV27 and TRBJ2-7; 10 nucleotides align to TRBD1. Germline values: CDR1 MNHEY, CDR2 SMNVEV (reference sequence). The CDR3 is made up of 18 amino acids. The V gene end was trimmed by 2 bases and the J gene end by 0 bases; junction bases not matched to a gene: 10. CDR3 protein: CASSLRDRGPATSYEQYF. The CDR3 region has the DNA TGTGCCAGCAGTTTACGGGACAGGGGCCCCGCTACCTCCTACGAGCAGTACTTC.

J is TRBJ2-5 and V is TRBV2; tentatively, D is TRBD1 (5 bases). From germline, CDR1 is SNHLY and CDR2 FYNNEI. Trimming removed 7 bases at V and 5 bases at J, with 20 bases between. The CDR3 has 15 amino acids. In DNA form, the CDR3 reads TGTGCCAGCAAAAACGAGCTAGGGGCACCGGAGACCCAGTACTTC. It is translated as CASKNELGAPETQYF.

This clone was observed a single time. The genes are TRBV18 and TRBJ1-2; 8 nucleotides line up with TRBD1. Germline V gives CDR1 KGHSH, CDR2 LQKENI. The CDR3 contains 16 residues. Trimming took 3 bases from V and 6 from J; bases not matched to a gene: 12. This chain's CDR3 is CASSPPGRQGPDGYTF. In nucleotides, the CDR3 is TGTGCCAGCTCACCCCCCGGGCGACAGGGGCCGGATGGCTACACCTTC.

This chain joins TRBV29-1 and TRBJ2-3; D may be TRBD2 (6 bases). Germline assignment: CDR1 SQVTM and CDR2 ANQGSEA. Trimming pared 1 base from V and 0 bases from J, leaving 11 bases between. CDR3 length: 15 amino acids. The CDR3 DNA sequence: TGCAGCGTTGAAGGGGGGGTGTCTAGCACAGATACGCAGTATTTT. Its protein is CSVEGGVSSTDTQYF.

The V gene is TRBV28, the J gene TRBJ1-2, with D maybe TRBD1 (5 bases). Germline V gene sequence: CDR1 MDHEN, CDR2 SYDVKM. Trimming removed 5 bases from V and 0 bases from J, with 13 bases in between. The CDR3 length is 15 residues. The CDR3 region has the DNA TGTGCCAGCAGTGGGGGGGTCCTAGCTAACTATGGCTACACCTTC. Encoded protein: CASSGGVLANYGYTF.

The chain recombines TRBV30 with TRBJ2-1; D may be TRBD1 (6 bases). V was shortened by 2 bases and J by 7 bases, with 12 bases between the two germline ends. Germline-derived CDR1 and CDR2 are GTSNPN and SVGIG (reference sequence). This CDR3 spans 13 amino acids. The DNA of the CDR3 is TGTGCCTGGAGTAGTCAACAGGGTAATGAGCAGTTCTTC. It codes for CAWSSQQGNEQFF.

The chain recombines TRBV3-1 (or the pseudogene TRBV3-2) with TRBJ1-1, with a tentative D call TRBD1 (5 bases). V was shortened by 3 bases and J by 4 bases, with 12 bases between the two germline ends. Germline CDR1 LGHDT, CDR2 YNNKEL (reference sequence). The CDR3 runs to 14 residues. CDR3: CASSHGAGGTEAFF. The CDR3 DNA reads TGTGCCAGCAGCCATGGGGCCGGGGGCACTGAAGCTTTCTTT.

This CDR3 reads CASSPDRGNTEAFF. The CDR3 DNA sequence: TGTGCCAGTAGCCCGGACAGGGGGAACACTGAAGCTTTCTTT. The genes are TRBV19 and TRBJ1-1, with 9 bases identical to TRBD1. This CDR3 region has 14 residues. Germline V gives CDR1 LNHDA, CDR2 SQIVND (reference sequence). The trim removed 6 bases at V and 1 base at J, leaving 3 bases unmatched.

The CDR3 spells CASEGGGVGVTSNYGYTF. CDR3 DNA: TGTGCCAGCGAGGGCGGGGGAGTTGGTGTGACCTCTAACTATGGCTACACCTTC. The chain couples TRBV28 to TRBJ1-2; D may be TRBD1 (5 bases). Germline-derived CDR1 and CDR2 are MDHEN and SYDVKM. With 8 bases removed from V and 0 bases from J, the gap between germline ends came to 25 bases. The CDR3 has 18 residues.

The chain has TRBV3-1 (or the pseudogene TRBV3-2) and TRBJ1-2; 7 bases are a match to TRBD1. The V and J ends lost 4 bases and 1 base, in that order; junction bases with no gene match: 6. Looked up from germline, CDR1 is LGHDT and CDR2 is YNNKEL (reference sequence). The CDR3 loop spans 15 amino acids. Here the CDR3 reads CASSPRGTDNYGYTF. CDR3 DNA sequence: TGTGCCAGCAGCCCCCGAGGGACAGATAACTATGGCTACACCTTC.

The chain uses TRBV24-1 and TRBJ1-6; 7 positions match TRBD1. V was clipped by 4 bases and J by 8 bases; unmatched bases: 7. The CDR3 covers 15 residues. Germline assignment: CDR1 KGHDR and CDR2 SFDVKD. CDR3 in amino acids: CATSDPWTGDSPLHF. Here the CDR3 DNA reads TGTGCCACCAGTGACCCCTGGACAGGCGATTCACCCCTCCACTTT.

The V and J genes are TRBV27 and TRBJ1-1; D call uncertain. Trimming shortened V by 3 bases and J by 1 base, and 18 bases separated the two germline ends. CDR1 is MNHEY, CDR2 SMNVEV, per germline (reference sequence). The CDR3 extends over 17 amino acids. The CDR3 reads CASSFYDMGRGNTEAFF. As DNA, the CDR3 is TGTGCCAGCAGTTTTTATGACATGGGTCGGGGGAACACTGAAGCTTTCTTT.

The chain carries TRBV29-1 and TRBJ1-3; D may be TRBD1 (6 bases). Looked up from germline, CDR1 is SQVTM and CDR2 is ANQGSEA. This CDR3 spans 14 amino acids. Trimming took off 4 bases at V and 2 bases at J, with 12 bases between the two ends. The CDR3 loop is CSVVGGGTGNTIYF. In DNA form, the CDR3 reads TGCAGCGTTGTAGGGGGGGGCACTGGAAACACCATATATTTT.

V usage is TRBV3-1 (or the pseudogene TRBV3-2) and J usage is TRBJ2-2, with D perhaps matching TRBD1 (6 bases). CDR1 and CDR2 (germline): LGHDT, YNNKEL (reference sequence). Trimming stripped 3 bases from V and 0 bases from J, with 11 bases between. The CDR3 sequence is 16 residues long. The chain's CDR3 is CASSHGDTSNTGELFF. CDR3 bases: TGTGCCAGCAGCCACGGGGACACTTCGAACACCGGGGAGCTGTTTTTT.

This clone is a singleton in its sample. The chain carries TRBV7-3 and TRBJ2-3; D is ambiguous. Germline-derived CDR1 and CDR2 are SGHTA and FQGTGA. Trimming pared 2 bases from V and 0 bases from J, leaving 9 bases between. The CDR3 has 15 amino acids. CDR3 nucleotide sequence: TGTGCCAGCAGCTTATACAGTACTAGCACAGATACGCAGTATTTT. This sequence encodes CASSLYSTSTDTQYF. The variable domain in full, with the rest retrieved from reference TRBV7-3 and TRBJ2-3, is GAGVSQTPSNKVTEKGKYVELRCDPISGHTALYWYRQSLGQGPEFLIYFQGTGAADDSGLPNDRFFAVRPEGSVSTLKIQRTERGDSAVYLCASSLYSTSTDTQYFGPGTRLTVL.

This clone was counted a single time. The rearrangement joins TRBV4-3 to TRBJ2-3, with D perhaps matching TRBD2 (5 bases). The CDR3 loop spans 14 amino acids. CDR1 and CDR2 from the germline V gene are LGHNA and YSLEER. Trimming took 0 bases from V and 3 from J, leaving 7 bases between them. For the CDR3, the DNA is TGCGCCAGCAGCCAAGAGGGCGGGACAGATACGCAGTATTTT. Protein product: CASSQEGGTDTQYF.

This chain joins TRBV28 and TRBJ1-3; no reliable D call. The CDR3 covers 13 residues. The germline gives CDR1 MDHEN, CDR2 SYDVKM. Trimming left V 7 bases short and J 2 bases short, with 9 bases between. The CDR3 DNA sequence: TGTGCCAGCAAAGCGCTAACTGGAAACACCATATATTTT. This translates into CASKALTGNTIYF. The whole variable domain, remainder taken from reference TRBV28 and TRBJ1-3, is DVKVTQSSRYLVKRTGEKVFLECVQDMDHENMFWYRQDPGLGLRLIYFSYDVKMKEKGDIPEGYSVSREKKERFSLILESASTNQTSMYLCASKALTGNTIYFGEGSWLTVV.

The CDR3 sequence: CASSREGSGKLYEQYF. The CDR3 nucleotides are TGTGCCAGCAGCCGAGAGGGCAGCGGCAAATTGTACGAGCAGTACTTC. J is TRBJ2-7 and V is TRBV11-1, with a weak D call TRBD2 (5 bases). V lost 5 bases and J 4 bases, leaving 21 bases between the germline ends. This CDR3 is 16 amino acids long. Germline V gene lookup returns CDR1 SGHAT and CDR2 FQDESV (reference sequence).

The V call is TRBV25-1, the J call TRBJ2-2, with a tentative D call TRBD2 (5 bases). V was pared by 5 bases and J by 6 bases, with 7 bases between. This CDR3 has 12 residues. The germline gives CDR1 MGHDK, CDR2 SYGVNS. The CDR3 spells CASSRLSGELFF. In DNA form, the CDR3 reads TGTGCCAGCAGTCGACTATCCGGGGAGCTGTTTTTT.